A selection of T cell receptor beta chains follows, all from one sample in a study of cytomegalovirus exposure and HLA in healthy donors. Sequencing used immunoSEQ multiplex PCR; TCRdb keeps in-frame clones, though not all of them. The data hold 100,000 to 150,000 clones, with approximately 80% observed a single time. Sequenced material: PBMCs. The receptors here all came from a man aged 25 to 40 in good health and CMV-seropositive. The CDR3 runs from the conserved cysteine through the conserved F or W.

>TRBV30|TRBJ2-3|16
CAWSVLGGSWGDTQYF
>TRBV7-9|TRBJ1-2|13
CASSFTGPYGYTF
>TRBV28|TRBJ2-2|16
CASSSMDTVNTGELFF
>TRBV11-2|TRBJ2-3|15
CASSLRTGSPDTQYF
>TRBV4-3|TRBJ2-7|13
CASSQDSRREQYF
>TRBV7-8|TRBJ1-5|13
CASSLVGYQPQHF
>TRBV5-6|TRBJ2-7|14
CASSTTSGFSEQYF
>TRBV29-1|TRBJ1-1|13
CSVQDRGATEAFF
>TRBV27|TRBJ2-1|16
CASSYQPGLAFYEQFF
>TRBV4-1|TRBJ1-2|15
CASSQAWAGEYGYTF
>TRBV6-4|TRBJ2-1|16
CASSDSGRGAYNEQFF
>TRBV5-4|TRBJ2-7|17
CASSLMRDTGNRYEQYF
>TRBV29-1|TRBJ2-3|12
CSVESGRNTQYF
>TRBV4-3|TRBJ2-5|14
CASSQVTGGKTQYF
>TRBV5-1|TRBJ2-2|18
CASGLRGLAGANTGELFF
>TRBV5-1|TRBJ1-1|11
CASRRNTEAFF
>TRBV6-5|TRBJ1-5|15
CASNTGGNSNQPQHF
>TRBV9|TRBJ2-1|15
CASSPRLAAYNEQFF
>TRBV11-3|TRBJ1-5|17
CASSLGTPGQGNQPQHF
>TRBV9|TRBJ2-5|16
CASSGFSGRARETQYF
>TRBV4-1|TRBJ1-1|15
CASSHGSLAGGPAFF
>TRBV28|TRBJ2-7|15
CASRFGGRSPYEQYF